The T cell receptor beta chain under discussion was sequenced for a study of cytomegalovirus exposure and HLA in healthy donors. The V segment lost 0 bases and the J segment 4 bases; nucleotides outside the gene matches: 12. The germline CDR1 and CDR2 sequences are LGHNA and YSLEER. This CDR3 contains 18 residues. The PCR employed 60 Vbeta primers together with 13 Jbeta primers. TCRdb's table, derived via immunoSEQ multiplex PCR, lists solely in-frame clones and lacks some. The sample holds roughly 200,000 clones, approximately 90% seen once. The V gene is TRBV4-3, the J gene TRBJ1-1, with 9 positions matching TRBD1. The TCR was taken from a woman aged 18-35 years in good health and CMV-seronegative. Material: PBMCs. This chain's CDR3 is CASSQEGLGQGGTTEAFF. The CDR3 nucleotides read TGCGCCAGCAGCCAAGAGGGCCTGGGACAGGGAGGAACCACTGAAGCTTTCTTT.